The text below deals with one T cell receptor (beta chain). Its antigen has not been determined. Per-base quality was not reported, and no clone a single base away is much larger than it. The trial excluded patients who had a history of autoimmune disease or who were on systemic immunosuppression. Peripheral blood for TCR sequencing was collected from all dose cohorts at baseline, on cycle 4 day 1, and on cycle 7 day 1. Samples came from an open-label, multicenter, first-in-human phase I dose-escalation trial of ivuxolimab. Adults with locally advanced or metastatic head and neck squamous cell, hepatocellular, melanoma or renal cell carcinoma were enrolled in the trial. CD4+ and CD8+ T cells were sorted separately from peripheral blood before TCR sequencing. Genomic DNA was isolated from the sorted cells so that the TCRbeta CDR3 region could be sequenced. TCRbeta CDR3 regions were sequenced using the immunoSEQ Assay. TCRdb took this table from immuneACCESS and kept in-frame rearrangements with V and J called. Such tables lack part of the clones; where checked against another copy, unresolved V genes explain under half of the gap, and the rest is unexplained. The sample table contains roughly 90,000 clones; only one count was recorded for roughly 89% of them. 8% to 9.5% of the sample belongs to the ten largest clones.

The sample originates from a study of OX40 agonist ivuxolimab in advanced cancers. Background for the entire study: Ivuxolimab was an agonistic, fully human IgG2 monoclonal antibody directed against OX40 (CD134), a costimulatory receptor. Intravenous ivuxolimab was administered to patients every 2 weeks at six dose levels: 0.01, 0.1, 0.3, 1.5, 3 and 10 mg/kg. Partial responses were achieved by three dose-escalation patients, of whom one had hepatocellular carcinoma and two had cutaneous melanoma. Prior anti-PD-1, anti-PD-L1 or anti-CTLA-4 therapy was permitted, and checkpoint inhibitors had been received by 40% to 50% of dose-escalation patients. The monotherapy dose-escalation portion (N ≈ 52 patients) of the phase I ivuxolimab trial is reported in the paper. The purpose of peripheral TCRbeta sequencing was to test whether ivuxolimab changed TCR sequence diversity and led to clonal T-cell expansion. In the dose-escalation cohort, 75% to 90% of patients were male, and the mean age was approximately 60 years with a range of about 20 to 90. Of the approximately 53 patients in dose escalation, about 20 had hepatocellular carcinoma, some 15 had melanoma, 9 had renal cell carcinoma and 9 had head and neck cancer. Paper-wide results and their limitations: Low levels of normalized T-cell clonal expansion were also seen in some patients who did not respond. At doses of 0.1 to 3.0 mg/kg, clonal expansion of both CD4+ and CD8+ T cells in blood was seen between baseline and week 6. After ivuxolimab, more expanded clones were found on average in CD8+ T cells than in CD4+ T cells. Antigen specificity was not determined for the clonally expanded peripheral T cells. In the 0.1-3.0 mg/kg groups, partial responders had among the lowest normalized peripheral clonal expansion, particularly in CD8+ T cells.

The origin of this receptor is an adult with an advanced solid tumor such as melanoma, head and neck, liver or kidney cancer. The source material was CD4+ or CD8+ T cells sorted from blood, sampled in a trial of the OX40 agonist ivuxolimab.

DNA sequence: TGCGCCAGCAGCTCGGGTGGTGGCTCCTACAATGAGCAGTTCTTC. Its translation reads: CASSSGGGSYNEQFF. The sequence joins TRBV5-1 to TRBJ2-1, with no reliable assignment of the D segment. CDR1 and CDR2 (SGHRS, YFSETQ) derive from the germline V gene. The germline ends are 10 bases apart after V is trimmed by 3 bases and J by 0 bases. Including the terminal cysteine and phenylalanine, the CDR3 comprises 15 residues. Here the CDR3 DNA is all that survives: 45 bases in frame from base 1.